This T cell receptor beta chain was captured in a study of shared clonotypes between healthy human individuals. Study overall: Ranging from 18 to 49 in age, donors were a couple of women and three men. Overall study findings and caveats: Naive subsets generally had larger estimated richness than memory subsets.

Germline V gene lookup returns CDR1 ENHRY and CDR2 SYGVKD. CDR3 size: 13 residues. The V gene lost 10 bases and the J gene lost 7 bases, with 16 bases spanning the gap. Replicate PCRs run on sorted subsets employed 200 ng DNA, roughly 30,000 T cell genomes. Measured with immunoSEQ multiplex PCR; TCRdb has only the in-frame clones, and not every one. The table shows under 1,100,000 clones, with around 74% occurring only once. Remarks on this clone: The antigen remains unidentified.

All donors were healthy HIV-negative adults lacking recent acute infections or vaccinations. The chain employs TRBV10-3 and TRBJ1-4; D may be TRBD1 (6 bases). Input material: memory CD4+ T cells sorted from blood. Subset of the sample: CD45RA-negative fraction. The clonotype comes from a young man in good health. The CDR3: CASQVGAAEKLFF. CDR3 in DNA: TGTGCCAGCCAGGTGGGGGCGGCTGAAAAACTGTTTTTT.